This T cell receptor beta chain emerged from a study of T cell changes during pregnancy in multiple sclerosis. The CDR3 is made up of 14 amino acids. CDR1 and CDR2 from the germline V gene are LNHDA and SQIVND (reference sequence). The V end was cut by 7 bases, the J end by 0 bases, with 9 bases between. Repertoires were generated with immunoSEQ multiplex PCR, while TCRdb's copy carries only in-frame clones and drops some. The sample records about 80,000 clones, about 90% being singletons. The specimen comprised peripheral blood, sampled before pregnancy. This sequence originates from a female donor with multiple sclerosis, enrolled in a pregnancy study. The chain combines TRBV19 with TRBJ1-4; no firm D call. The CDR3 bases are TGTGCCAGTAAAGGACTAACAACTAATGAAAAACTGTTTTTT. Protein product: CASKGLTTNEKLFF. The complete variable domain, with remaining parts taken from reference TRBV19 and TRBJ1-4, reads DGGITQSPKYLFRKEGQNVTLSCEQNLNHDAMYWYRQDPGQGLRLIYYSQIVNDFQKGDIAEGYSVSREKKESFPLTVTSAQKNPTAFYLCASKGLTTNEKLFFGSGTQLSVL.